This paragraph covers one T cell receptor (beta chain) sequence. These data come from a study of blood T cell repertoires in COVID-19. About the research overall: The United States, Italy and Spain provided the acute and convalescent COVID-19 samples.

The protocol was immunoSEQ multiplex PCR, while the TCRdb copy is restricted to in-frame clones and leaves out a portion. The sample gives over 200,000 clones, roughly 80% of which show up once; around 4.7% is in the top ten. The CDR3 runs 15 residues. The germline V gene has CDR1 SGHNT and CDR2 YYREEE (reference sequence). Trimming removed 0 bases from V and 2 bases from J; junction bases left unmatched: 4. The J gene is TRBJ1-1, the V gene TRBV5-4; 7 bases fit TRBD1. Sequencing was performed on peripheral blood. This receptor was obtained from a human donor in a cohort sampled during active COVID-19. CDR3 in amino acids: CASSLGDRDNTEAFF. The CDR3, as DNA: TGTGCCAGCAGCTTGGGAGACAGGGACAACACTGAAGCTTTCTTT. The full variable domain, with the rest looked up from reference TRBV5-4 and TRBJ1-1, is ETGVTQSPTHLIKTRGQQVTLRCSSQSGHNTVSWYQQALGQGPQFIFQYYREEENGRGNFPPRFSGLQFPNYSSELNVNALELDDSALYLCASSLGDRDNTEAFFGQGTRLTVV.